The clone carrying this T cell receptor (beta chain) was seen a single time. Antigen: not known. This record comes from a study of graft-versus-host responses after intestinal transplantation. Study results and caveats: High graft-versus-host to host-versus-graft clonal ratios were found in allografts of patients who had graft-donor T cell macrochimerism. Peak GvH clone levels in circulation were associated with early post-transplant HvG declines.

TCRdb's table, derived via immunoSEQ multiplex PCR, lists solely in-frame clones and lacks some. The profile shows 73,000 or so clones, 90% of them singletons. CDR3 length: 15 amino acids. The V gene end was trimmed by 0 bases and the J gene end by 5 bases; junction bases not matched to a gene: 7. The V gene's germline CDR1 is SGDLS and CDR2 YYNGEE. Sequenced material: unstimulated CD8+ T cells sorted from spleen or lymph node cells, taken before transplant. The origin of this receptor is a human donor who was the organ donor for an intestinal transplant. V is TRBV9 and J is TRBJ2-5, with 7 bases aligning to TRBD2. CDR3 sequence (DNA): TGTGCCAGCAGCGTAGGGGGAGGGCCGGGGGAGACCCAGTACTTC. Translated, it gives CASSVGGGPGETQYF.